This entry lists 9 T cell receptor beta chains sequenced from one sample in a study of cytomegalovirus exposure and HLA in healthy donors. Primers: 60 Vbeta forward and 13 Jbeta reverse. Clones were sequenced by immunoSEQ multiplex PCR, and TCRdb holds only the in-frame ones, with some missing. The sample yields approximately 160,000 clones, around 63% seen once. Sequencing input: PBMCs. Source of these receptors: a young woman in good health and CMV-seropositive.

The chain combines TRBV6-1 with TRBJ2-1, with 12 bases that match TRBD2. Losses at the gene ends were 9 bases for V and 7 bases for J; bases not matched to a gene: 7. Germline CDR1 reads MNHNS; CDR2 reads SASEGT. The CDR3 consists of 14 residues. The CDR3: CASNSGTSGNEQFF. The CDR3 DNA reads TGTGCCAGTAATTCCGGGACTAGCGGGAATGAGCAGTTCTTC.

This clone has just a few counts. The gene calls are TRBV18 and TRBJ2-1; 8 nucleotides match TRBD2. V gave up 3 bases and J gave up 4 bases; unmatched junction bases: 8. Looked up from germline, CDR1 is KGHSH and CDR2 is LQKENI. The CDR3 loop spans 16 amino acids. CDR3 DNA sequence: TGTGCCAGCTCACCCCCCTCGGGAGGGGGGTACAATGAGCAGTTCTTC. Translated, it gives CASSPPSGGGYNEQFF. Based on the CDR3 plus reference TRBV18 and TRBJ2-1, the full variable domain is NAGVMQNPRHLVRRRGQEARLRCSPMKGHSHVYWYRQLPEEGLKFMVYLQKENIIDESGMPKERFSAEFPKEGPSILRIQQVVRGDSAAYFCASSPPSGGGYNEQFFGPGTRLTVL.

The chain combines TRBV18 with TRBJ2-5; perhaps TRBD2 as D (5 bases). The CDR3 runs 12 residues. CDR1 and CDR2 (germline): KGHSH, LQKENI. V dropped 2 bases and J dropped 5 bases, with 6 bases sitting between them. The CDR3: CASSPDYETQYF. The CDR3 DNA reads TGTGCCAGCTCACCAGACTATGAGACCCAGTACTTC.

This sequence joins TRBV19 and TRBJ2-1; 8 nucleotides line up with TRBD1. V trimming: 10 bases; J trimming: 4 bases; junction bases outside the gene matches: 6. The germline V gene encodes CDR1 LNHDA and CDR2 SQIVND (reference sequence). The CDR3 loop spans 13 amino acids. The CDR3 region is CATGTGVYNEQFF. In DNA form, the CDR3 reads TGTGCCACCGGGACAGGAGTATACAATGAGCAGTTCTTC.

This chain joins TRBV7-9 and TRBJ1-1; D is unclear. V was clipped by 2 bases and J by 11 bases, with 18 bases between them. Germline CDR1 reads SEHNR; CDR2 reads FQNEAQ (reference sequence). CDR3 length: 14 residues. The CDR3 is CASSLIQHLPGAFF. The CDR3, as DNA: TGTGCCAGCAGCTTAATTCAGCATCTCCCGGGGGCTTTCTTT.

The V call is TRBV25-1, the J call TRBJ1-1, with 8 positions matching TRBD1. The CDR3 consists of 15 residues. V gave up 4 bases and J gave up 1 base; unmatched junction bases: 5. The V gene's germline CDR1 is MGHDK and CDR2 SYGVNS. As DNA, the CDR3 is TGTGCCAGCAGTGTAGGAGGGACAGGGAACACTGAAGCTTTCTTT. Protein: CASSVGGTGNTEAFF.

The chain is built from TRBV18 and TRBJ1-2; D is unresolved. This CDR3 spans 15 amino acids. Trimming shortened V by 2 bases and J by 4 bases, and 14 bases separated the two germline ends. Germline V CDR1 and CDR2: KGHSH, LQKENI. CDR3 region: CASSPSSDIFYGYTF. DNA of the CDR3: TGTGCCAGCTCACCATCGTCTGACATCTTCTATGGCTACACCTTC.

The CDR3 DNA reads TGTGCCAGCAGTTTGCTAGTCATAAACACAGATACGCAGTATTTT. Its protein is CASSLLVINTDTQYF. The V call is TRBV28, the J call TRBJ2-3; D is unresolved. CDR3 length equals 15 residues. V was pared by 3 bases and J by 2 bases, with 12 bases between. Germline loops: CDR1 MDHEN, CDR2 SYDVKM. The entire variable domain, with the rest obtained from reference TRBV28 and TRBJ2-3, is as follows: DVKVTQSSRYLVKRTGEKVFLECVQDMDHENMFWYRQDPGLGLRLIYFSYDVKMKEKGDIPEGYSVSREKKERFSLILESASTNQTSMYLCASSLLVINTDTQYFGPGTRLTVL.

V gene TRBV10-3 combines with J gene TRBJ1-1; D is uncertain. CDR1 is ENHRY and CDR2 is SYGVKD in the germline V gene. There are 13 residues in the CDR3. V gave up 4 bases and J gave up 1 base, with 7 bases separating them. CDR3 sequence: CAISGSGNTEAFF. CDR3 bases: TGTGCCATCAGTGGATCGGGGAACACTGAAGCTTTCTTT.